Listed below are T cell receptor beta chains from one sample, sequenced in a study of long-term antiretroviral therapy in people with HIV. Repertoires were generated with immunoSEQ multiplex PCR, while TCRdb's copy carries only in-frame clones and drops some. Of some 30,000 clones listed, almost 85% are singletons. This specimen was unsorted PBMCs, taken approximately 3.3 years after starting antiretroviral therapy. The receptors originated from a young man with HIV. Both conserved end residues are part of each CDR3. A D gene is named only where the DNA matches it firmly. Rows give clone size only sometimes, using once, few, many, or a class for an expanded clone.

CDR3 protein: CASSLVGGDVTGELFF; CDR3 DNA: TGTGCCAGCAGTTTAGTCGGGGGAGACGTCACCGGGGAGCTGTTTTTT; V gene: TRBV28; J gene: TRBJ2-2; D gene: -; clone size: -
CDR3 protein: CASSPSGAMVNTEAFF; CDR3 DNA: TGTGCCAGCTCCCCGAGTGGGGCTATGGTGAACACTGAAGCTTTCTTT; V gene: TRBV18; J gene: TRBJ1-1; D gene: -; clone size: -
CDR3 protein: CIGANTEAFF; CDR3 DNA: TGTATAGGGGCGAACACTGAAGCTTTCTTT; V gene: TRBV7-8; J gene: TRBJ1-1; D gene: -; clone size: -
CDR3 protein: CASSLTVQGGGYEQYF; CDR3 DNA: TGTGCCAGCAGTTTGACCGTACAGGGGGGAGGGTACGAGCAGTACTTC; V gene: TRBV27; J gene: TRBJ2-7; D gene: -; clone size: -
CDR3 protein: CASGDTLNTEAFF; CDR3 DNA: TGTGCCAGTGGGGACACCTTGAACACTGAAGCTTTCTTT; V gene: TRBV19; J gene: TRBJ1-1; D gene: -; clone size: few
CDR3 protein: CAISEAGGANEQFF; CDR3 DNA: TGTGCCATCAGTGAAGCGGGGGGGGCCAATGAGCAGTTCTTC; V gene: TRBV10-3; J gene: TRBJ2-1; D gene: TRBD2; clone size: -
CDR3 protein: CASSSSRQVYGYTF; CDR3 DNA: TGTGCCAGCAGTTCTTCAAGACAGGTCTATGGCTACACCTTC; V gene: TRBV9; J gene: TRBJ1-2; D gene: -; clone size: -
CDR3 protein: CASWGTSGNTIYF; CDR3 DNA: TGTGCCAGCTGGGGGACCTCTGGAAACACCATATATTTT; V gene: TRBV6-6; J gene: TRBJ1-3; D gene: -; clone size: -
CDR3 protein: CARTQGAGSYEQYF; CDR3 DNA: TGTGCCAGAACCCAAGGAGCAGGGTCCTACGAGCAGTACTTC; V gene: TRBV7-5; J gene: TRBJ2-7; D gene: -; clone size: once
CDR3 protein: CASSLVGTFYEQYF; CDR3 DNA: TGCGCCAGCAGCTTGGTCGGGACCTTCTACGAGCAGTACTTC; V gene: TRBV5-1; J gene: TRBJ2-7; D gene: -; clone size: -
CDR3 protein: CASNLQGAPGYTF; CDR3 DNA: TGTGCCAGCAACCTACAGGGGGCACCCGGCTACACCTTC; V gene: TRBV5-4; J gene: TRBJ1-2; D gene: TRBD1; clone size: -
CDR3 protein: CASSYRPGVNQPQHF; CDR3 DNA: TGTGCCAGCAGTTATCGTCCAGGGGTTAATCAGCCCCAGCATTTT; V gene: TRBV6-5; J gene: TRBJ1-5; D gene: -; clone size: few
CDR3 protein: CASSLQREMSYEQFF; CDR3 DNA: TGTGCCAGCAGCTTGCAGCGGGAGATGAGCTATGAGCAGTTCTTC; V gene: TRBV7-2; J gene: TRBJ2-1; D gene: TRBD2; clone size: -
CDR3 protein: CASSYMRDSYEQYF; CDR3 DNA: TGTGCCAGCAGTTACATGCGGGATTCCTACGAGCAGTACTTC; V gene: TRBV6-6; J gene: TRBJ2-7; D gene: -; clone size: -
CDR3 protein: CSVDSRGSSNYGYTF; CDR3 DNA: TGCAGCGTTGATAGTAGGGGGTCATCTAACTATGGCTACACCTTC; V gene: TRBV29-1; J gene: TRBJ1-2; D gene: -; clone size: once
CDR3 protein: CASRRGWDIAFF; CDR3 DNA: TGTGCCAGCAGGAGGGGATGGGACATAGCTTTCTTT; V gene: TRBV25-1; J gene: TRBJ1-1; D gene: -; clone size: -
CDR3 protein: CASSNYYEQYF; CDR3 DNA: TGTGCCAGTAGTAACTACTACGAGCAGTACTTC; V gene: TRBV19; J gene: TRBJ2-7; D gene: -; clone size: -
CDR3 protein: CATSRVARAGYEQYF; CDR3 DNA: TGTGCCACCAGCAGAGTGGCAAGGGCCGGCTACGAGCAGTACTTC; V gene: TRBV15; J gene: TRBJ2-7; D gene: -; clone size: -
CDR3 protein: CASSQATGRGNQPQHF; CDR3 DNA: TGTGCCAGCAGCCAAGCAACAGGCAGGGGAAATCAGCCCCAGCATTTT; V gene: TRBV4-2; J gene: TRBJ1-5; D gene: -; clone size: -
CDR3 protein: CASSYSRQGSNQPQHF; CDR3 DNA: TGTGCCAGCAGTTACTCTCGGCAAGGGAGCAATCAGCCCCAGCATTTT; V gene: TRBV6-6; J gene: TRBJ1-5; D gene: -; clone size: -
CDR3 protein: CASSQGQGAYEQYF; CDR3 DNA: TGCGCCAGCAGCCAAGGGCAGGGGGCCTACGAGCAGTACTTC; V gene: TRBV4-3; J gene: TRBJ2-7; D gene: TRBD1; clone size: -
CDR3 protein: CASSPRGTSGFEQYF; CDR3 DNA: TGTGCCAGCAGCCCGCGGGGGACTAGCGGGTTCGAGCAGTACTTC; V gene: TRBV7-8; J gene: TRBJ2-7; D gene: TRBD2; clone size: -
CDR3 protein: CASSPYSGVTEAFF; CDR3 DNA: TGTGCCAGCTCACCATATTCAGGGGTAACTGAAGCTTTCTTT; V gene: TRBV18; J gene: TRBJ1-1; D gene: -; clone size: once
CDR3 protein: CASSKVSEIGYGYTF; CDR3 DNA: TGCGCCAGCAGCAAAGTTTCAGAAATAGGCTATGGCTACACCTTC; V gene: TRBV4-3; J gene: TRBJ1-2; D gene: -; clone size: -
CDR3 protein: CASSQTRSGGTEAFF; CDR3 DNA: TGCGCCAGCAGCCAAACTAGATCAGGGGGCACTGAAGCTTTCTTT; V gene: TRBV4-3; J gene: TRBJ1-1; D gene: TRBD1; clone size: -
CDR3 protein: CASSIGGHNEQFF; CDR3 DNA: TGTGCCAGTAGTATAGGAGGCCACAATGAGCAGTTCTTC; V gene: TRBV19; J gene: TRBJ2-1; D gene: -; clone size: -
CDR3 protein: CASSEMGQSYYGYTF; CDR3 DNA: TGTGCCAGCAGTGAAATGGGTCAGAGCTACTATGGCTACACCTTC; V gene: TRBV6-1; J gene: TRBJ1-2; D gene: -; clone size: -
CDR3 protein: CASTPRGGITEAFF; CDR3 DNA: TGTGCCAGCACCCCTCGGGGAGGAATCACTGAAGCTTTCTTT; V gene: TRBV28; J gene: TRBJ1-1; D gene: -; clone size: once
CDR3 protein: CASSIVLASDEQFF; CDR3 DNA: TGTGCCAGTAGTATTGTACTAGCGAGCGATGAGCAGTTCTTC; V gene: TRBV19; J gene: TRBJ2-1; D gene: TRBD2; clone size: few